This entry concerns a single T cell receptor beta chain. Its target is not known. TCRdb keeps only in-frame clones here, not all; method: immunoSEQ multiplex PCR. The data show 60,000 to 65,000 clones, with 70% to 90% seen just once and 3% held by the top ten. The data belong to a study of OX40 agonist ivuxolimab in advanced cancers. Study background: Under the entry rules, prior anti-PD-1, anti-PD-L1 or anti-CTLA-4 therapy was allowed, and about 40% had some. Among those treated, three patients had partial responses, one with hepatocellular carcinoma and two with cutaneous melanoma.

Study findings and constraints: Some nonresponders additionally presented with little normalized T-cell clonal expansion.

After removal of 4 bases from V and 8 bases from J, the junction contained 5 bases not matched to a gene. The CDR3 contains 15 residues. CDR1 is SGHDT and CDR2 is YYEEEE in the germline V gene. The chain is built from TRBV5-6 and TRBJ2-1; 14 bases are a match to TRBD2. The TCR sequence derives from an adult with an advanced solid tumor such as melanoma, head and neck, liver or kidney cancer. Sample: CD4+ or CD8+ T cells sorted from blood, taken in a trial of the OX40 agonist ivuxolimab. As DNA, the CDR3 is TGTGCCAGCAGCCTCGGGACTAGCGGGGGTGATGAGCAGTTCTTC. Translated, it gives CASSLGTSGGDEQFF. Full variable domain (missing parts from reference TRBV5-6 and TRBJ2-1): DAGVTQSPTHLIKTRGQQVTLRCSPKSGHDTVSWYQQALGQGPQFIFQYYEEEERQRGNFPDRFSGHQFPNYSSELNVNALLLGDSALYLCASSLGTSGGDEQFFGPGTRLTVL.